The next 29 T cell receptor beta chains were all read from a single sample in a study of blood T cell repertoires in COVID-19. TCRdb's table, derived via immunoSEQ multiplex PCR, lists solely in-frame clones and lacks some. The sample records about 160,000 clones, more than 70% being singletons. The sequenced sample consisted of peripheral blood. The receptor set was obtained from a man in his sixties with acute or convalescent COVID-19.

The V gene is TRBV10-3, the J gene TRBJ2-3; D unresolved. With 0 bases removed from V and 3 bases from J, the gap between germline ends came to 13 bases. Germline CDR1 ENHRY, CDR2 SYGVKD. The CDR3 runs 16 residues. The CDR3 DNA follows: TGTGCCATCAGTGAGTCGGGCCGCCCTTCGACAGATACGCAGTATTTT. It encodes CAISESGRPSTDTQYF.

This rearrangement joins TRBV6-1 to TRBJ2-7, with D possibly being TRBD2 (7 bases). In germline, CDR1 is MNHNS, CDR2 SASEGT. CDR3 length: 16 amino acids. Trimming pared 1 base from V and 2 bases from J, leaving 15 bases between. CDR3 bases: TGTGCCAGCAGTGAAGTAGGGGGGGCCCCGACCTACGAGCAGTACTTC. Protein: CASSEVGGAPTYEQYF.

The chain uses TRBV6-5 and TRBJ1-1; D is ambiguous. Per the germline V gene, CDR1 is MNHEY and CDR2 is SVGAGI. Trimming cost V 8 bases and J 0 bases, with 10 bases left between them. This CDR3 is built from 13 residues. The CDR3 region is CASLKRLNTEAFF. The CDR3 coding sequence is TGTGCCAGCCTGAAGAGGTTGAACACTGAAGCTTTCTTT.

The V call is TRBV4-1, the J call TRBJ1-5; D is unclear. This CDR3 region has 15 residues. Germline assignment: CDR1 MGHRA and CDR2 YSYEKL. V was cut by 0 bases and J by 5 bases, with 11 bases left in between. CDR3 nucleotides: TGCGCCAGCAGCCAAGATAGTGACACTCATCAGCCCCAGCATTTT. Encoded protein: CASSQDSDTHQPQHF.

The chain combines TRBV7-9 with TRBJ2-2; 7 nucleotides align to TRBD1. The V gene's germline CDR1 is SEHNR and CDR2 FQNEAQ (reference sequence). The CDR3 has 14 residues. The V gene end was trimmed by 9 bases and the J gene end by 3 bases; junction bases not matched to a gene: 7. DNA for the CDR3: TGTGCCAGTACGCGAGGGGGCGACACCGGGGAGCTGTTTTTT. Its translation: CASTRGGDTGELFF.

The V gene is TRBV29-1, the J gene TRBJ2-7; TRBD2 matches at 12 bases. The CDR3 is 15 residues long. Germline lookup yields CDR1 SQVTM and CDR2 ANQGSEA. Germline trimming cut 5 bases from V and 0 bases from J; bases unmatched to any gene: 5. CDR3 DNA: TGCAGCGTTTTAGGGACTAGCGGGTTCTCCTACGAGCAGTACTTC. Translating it yields CSVLGTSGFSYEQYF.

This rearrangement joins TRBV19 to TRBJ1-2, with a tentative D call TRBD1 (6 bases). Germline CDR1 is LNHDA and CDR2 is SQIVND (reference sequence). V was trimmed by 2 bases and J by 5 bases, leaving 15 bases between them. This CDR3 has 15 residues. CDR3 in DNA: TGTGCCAGTAGTATAATCGGGACACAAAGTTATGGCTACACCTTC. Its protein product is CASSIIGTQSYGYTF.

V and J are TRBV3-1 (or the pseudogene TRBV3-2) and TRBJ2-1; no reliable D call. V lost 4 bases to trimming and J lost 2 bases, with 6 bases between them. Per the germline V gene, CDR1 is LGHDT and CDR2 is YNNKEL (reference sequence). CDR3 length equals 13 residues. The CDR3 sequence is CASSLRAYNEQFF. CDR3 in DNA: TGTGCCAGCAGCCTCCGAGCCTACAATGAGCAGTTCTTC.

The genes are TRBV3-1 (or the pseudogene TRBV3-2) and TRBJ1-2, with D possibly being TRBD1 (6 bases). CDR1 LGHDT and CDR2 YNNKEL come from the germline V gene (reference sequence). The germline V and J ends were trimmed by 3 bases and 4 bases, with 9 bases remaining between them. CDR3 length: 13 residues. CDR3 in amino acids: CASSQGTSYGYTF. As DNA, the CDR3 is TGTGCCAGCAGCCAGGGGACAAGCTATGGCTACACCTTC.

The chain links TRBV19 to TRBJ2-4; 11 positions agree with TRBD1. The germline V gene encodes CDR1 LNHDA and CDR2 SQIVND (reference sequence). This CDR3 has 18 residues. With 3 bases clipped from V and 6 bases from J, the junction kept 13 bases outside the gene matches. Written as DNA, the CDR3 is TGTGCCAGTAGTATTTTAATGGGGACAGGGGGGCGAGGAAACATTCAGTACTTC. Its translation is CASSILMGTGGRGNIQYF. Full variable domain (remainder filled in from reference TRBV19 and TRBJ2-4): DGGITQSPKYLFRKEGQNVTLSCEQNLNHDAMYWYRQDPGQGLRLIYYSQIVNDFQKGDIAEGYSVSREKKESFPLTVTSAQKNPTAFYLCASSILMGTGGRGNIQYFGAGTRLSVL.

The gene calls are TRBV6-5 and TRBJ2-2; the match to TRBD2 covers 10 bases. Germline V lookup: CDR1 MNHEY, CDR2 SVGAGI. CDR3 length: 14 amino acids. Germline trimming cut 6 bases from V and 7 bases from J; bases unmatched to any gene: 5. CDR3 DNA sequence: TGTGCCAGCAGGAGCGGGGGGGCCGTCGGGGAGCTGTTTTTT. Translating it yields CASRSGGAVGELFF.

This chain connects TRBV19 to TRBJ1-1; 7 bases are a match to TRBD1. The CDR3 contains 13 residues. Looked up from germline, CDR1 is LNHDA and CDR2 is SQIVND (reference sequence). V was pared by 3 bases and J by 5 bases, with 3 bases of the junction left unmatched. CDR3 sequence reads: CASSIDRVTEAFF. The CDR3 DNA sequence: TGTGCCAGTAGTATCGACAGGGTGACTGAAGCTTTCTTT.

J is TRBJ2-7 and V is TRBV2; 11 bases align to TRBD1. The CDR3 length is 15 residues. The germline V gene has CDR1 SNHLY and CDR2 FYNNEI. J lost 7 bases, V lost 8 bases, and 13 bases had no gene match. For the CDR3, the DNA is TGTGCCAGCGTTTGGCTAGGACAGGGGGCGGGGGAGCAGTACTTC. The encoded protein is CASVWLGQGAGEQYF.

The chain links TRBV6-1 to TRBJ2-2; 10 nucleotides agree with TRBD1. Per germline, CDR1 MNHNS and CDR2 SASEGT. The CDR3 contains 16 residues. J lost 3 bases, V lost 4 bases, and 5 bases had no gene match. The CDR3 DNA follows: TGTGCCAGCAGTGGCCGGGACAGGGGTGACACCGGGGAGCTGTTTTTT. Protein sequence: CASSGRDRGDTGELFF.

V is TRBV7-2 and J is TRBJ2-7, with no clear D. Deletions cut 1 base from V and 3 bases from J, with 4 bases between. Per germline, CDR1 SGHTA and CDR2 FQGNSA. The CDR3 has 12 residues. CDR3 sequence (DNA): TGTGCCAGCAGCTTAGAACTCTACGAGCAGTACTTC. It encodes CASSLELYEQYF. Full variable domain (rest looked up from reference TRBV7-2 and TRBJ2-7): GAGVSQSPSNKVTEKGKDVELRCDPISGHTALYWYRQSLGQGLEFLIYFQGNSAPDKSGLPSDRFSAERTGGSVSTLTIQRTQQEDSAVYLCASSLELYEQYFGPGTRLTVT.

This chain uses TRBV19 with TRBJ2-2; 7 positions agree with TRBD1. The germline V gene encodes CDR1 LNHDA and CDR2 SQIVND (reference sequence). CDR3 length: 13 residues. V lost 6 bases, J lost 6 bases, and 4 bases stayed unmatched. CDR3 residues: CASRYGQAGELFF. In DNA, the CDR3 is TGTGCCAGTAGATACGGACAGGCCGGGGAGCTGTTTTTT.

The chain employs TRBV2 and TRBJ2-1; the match to TRBD1 covers 7 bases. This CDR3 contains 15 residues. Trimming removed 6 bases from V and 3 bases from J; junction bases left unmatched: 8. Germline V gene sequence: CDR1 SNHLY, CDR2 FYNNEI. The CDR3 here is CASSPDRAGYNEQFF. The CDR3 DNA reads as TGTGCCAGCAGCCCAGACAGGGCGGGCTACAATGAGCAGTTCTTC.

This chain joins TRBV2 and TRBJ1-2, with D unclear. This CDR3 region has 15 residues. From germline, CDR1 is SNHLY and CDR2 FYNNEI. Trimming pared 3 bases from V and 4 bases from J, leaving 15 bases between. CDR3 in DNA: TGTGCCAGCAGTGAGCGGAGGGAGAAGGGCTATGGCTACACCTTC. Residues: CASSERREKGYGYTF.

The chain joins TRBV15 to TRBJ1-6, with D uncertain. V lost 3 bases and J lost 0, with 9 bases in between. Germline V gives CDR1 LNHNV, CDR2 YYDKDF (reference sequence). There are 16 residues in the CDR3. CDR3 in amino acids: CATSSTPGSYNSPLHF. The CDR3 bases are TGTGCCACCAGCAGCACCCCGGGCTCCTATAATTCACCCCTCCACTTT. Combining the CDR3 with reference TRBV15 and TRBJ1-6 gives the whole variable domain DAMVIQNPRYQVTQFGKPVTLSCSQTLNHNVMYWYQQKSSQAPKLLFHYYDKDFNNEADTPDNFQSRRPNTSFCFLDIRSPGLGDTAMYLCATSSTPGSYNSPLHFGNGTRLTVT.

V gene TRBV11-2 combines with J gene TRBJ1-5; D gene ambiguous. The germline V gene has CDR1 SGHAT and CDR2 FQNNGV. The CDR3 covers 12 residues. V was cut by 5 bases and J by 9 bases, with 11 bases left in between. The CDR3: CASSTTSGPQHF. In nucleotides, the CDR3 is TGTGCCAGCAGCACGACATCAGGGCCCCAGCATTTT.

The chain joins TRBV11-2 to TRBJ2-3; no reliable D call. CDR3 length: 13 residues. The V and J ends lost 6 bases and 4 bases respectively, with 11 bases between them. Per germline, CDR1 SGHAT and CDR2 FQNNGV. The DNA of the CDR3 is TGTGCCAGCAGTGATGCGCCCCCAGATACGCAGTATTTT. This translates into CASSDAPPDTQYF.

This sequence joins TRBV7-3 and TRBJ2-2; no clear D gene. V lost 6 bases, J lost 5 bases, and 10 bases lay in between. Germline lookup yields CDR1 SGHTA and CDR2 FQGTGA. CDR3 length: 13 amino acids. The CDR3 DNA follows: TGTGCCAGCAGGTCTGTGGAGACCGGGGAGCTGTTTTTT. Its translation is CASRSVETGELFF.

The V gene is TRBV29-1, the J gene TRBJ1-2; 10 bases fit TRBD1. Trimming cost V 6 bases and J 7 bases; bases outside gene matches: 8. Per the germline V gene, CDR1 is SQVTM and CDR2 is ANQGSEA. This CDR3 comprises 13 residues. The CDR3 sequence: CSVTGQGVGGYTF. The CDR3 coding sequence is TGCAGCGTGACTGGACAGGGGGTTGGTGGCTACACCTTC.

The V and J genes are TRBV19 and TRBJ2-7, with TRBD2 matching 8 bases. The V gene's germline CDR1 is LNHDA and CDR2 SQIVND (reference sequence). This CDR3 has 16 amino acids. The J segment lost 4 bases and the V segment lost 3 bases, leaving 11 bases of the junction unmatched. The CDR3 region is CASSILGSGAGYEQYF. As DNA, the CDR3 is TGTGCCAGTAGTATCCTCGGTAGCGGGGCCGGTTACGAGCAGTACTTC.

In DNA, the CDR3 is TGTGCCAGCAGTTATTTTACAGCGGGGTTGTCCTACGAGCAGTACTTC. As protein: CASSYFTAGLSYEQYF. The chain links TRBV6-6 to TRBJ2-7, with 7 bases aligning to TRBD2. CDR1 and CDR2 (germline): MNHNY, SVGAGI (reference sequence). Trimming removed 3 bases from V and 1 base from J; junction bases left unmatched: 9. This CDR3 has 16 residues.

The V call is TRBV27, the J call TRBJ2-1, with 10 bases aligning to TRBD1. The CDR3 totals 15 residues. Germline V gene lookup returns CDR1 MNHEY and CDR2 SMNVEV (reference sequence). V lost 6 bases and J lost 4; bases outside the gene matches: 6. In DNA form, the CDR3 reads TGTGCCAGCAGGTGGGACAGGGGATTTTACAATGAGCAGTTCTTC. Translating gives CASRWDRGFYNEQFF.

The rearrangement links TRBV19 to TRBJ1-2; D not resolved. V was clipped by 5 bases and J by 4 bases, with 20 bases between them. CDR3 length: 16 residues. Germline CDR1 LNHDA, CDR2 SQIVND (reference sequence). This CDR3 reads CASSAWSGLTSYGYTF. CDR3 in DNA: TGTGCCAGTAGTGCTTGGAGTGGACTTACCTCCTATGGCTACACCTTC.

This chain uses TRBV7-2 with TRBJ2-3; 10 nucleotides agree with TRBD1. Germline V lookup: CDR1 SGHTA, CDR2 FQGNSA. V shed 2 bases and J 4 bases; nucleotides not matched to a gene: 6. This CDR3 is 16 amino acids long. CDR3 DNA: TGTGCCAGCAGCTTACCTCGACAGGGGGCATCAGATACGCAGTATTTT. It yields the protein CASSLPRQGASDTQYF.

The chain is built from TRBV7-3 and TRBJ2-3; D not certain. V shed 3 bases and J shed 3 bases, with 7 bases lying between them. This CDR3 contains 13 residues. CDR1 is SGHTA and CDR2 is FQGTGA in the germline V gene. The DNA of the CDR3 is TGTGCCAGCAGCTTGGAGAGAACAGATACGCAGTATTTT. This encodes CASSLERTDTQYF.